This passage covers 26 T cell receptor beta chains from one sample sequenced in a study of T cells in Graves' hyperthyroidism and ophthalmopathy. Regions amplified from RNA transcripts were the TCR beta CDR3 regions. RT-PCR in the first round (using the HTBI primer set) targeted the TCR CDR3. TCRdb re-called the multiplex PCR reads with MiXCR, one entry per CDR3 protein. The table shows hundreds of thousands of distinct CDR3 sequences, with 15% to 19% occurring only once. Specimen: blood. These TCRs come from a young woman with Graves' hyperthyroidism that later progressed to Graves' ophthalmopathy.

This clonotype was recorded many times. J is TRBJ2-3 and V is TRBV28, with 7 bases aligning to TRBD2. Germline assignment: CDR1 MDHEN and CDR2 SYDVKM. This CDR3 spans 16 amino acids. The V gene end was trimmed by 3 bases and the J gene end by 5 bases; junction bases not matched to a gene: 11. The CDR3 is CASSFAGVNKGDTQYF. DNA of the CDR3: TGTGCCAGCAGTTTTGCGGGAGTTAACAAGGGAGATACGCAGTATTTT.

The table lists this clonotype with many counts. V and J are TRBV30 and TRBJ2-1; 8 nucleotides line up with TRBD2. Germline V gene sequence: CDR1 GTSNPN, CDR2 SVGIG (reference sequence). With V trimmed by 2 bases and J by 6 bases, 6 bases remained unmatched. The CDR3 spans 14 residues. CDR3 DNA sequence: TGTGCCTGGAGTCGGGGGGGGTCGGGCAATGAGCAGTTCTTC. This encodes CAWSRGGSGNEQFF.

This clonotype was observed at least ten times. This chain uses TRBV6-1 with TRBJ2-5; 7 bases match TRBD2. The CDR3 is 14 residues long. V lost 8 bases, J lost 5 bases, and 11 bases stayed unmatched. Germline V gene sequence: CDR1 MNHNS, CDR2 SASEGT. The CDR3 nucleotides are TGTGCCAGCGGCCGTAGACTAGCTAAGGAGACCCAGTACTTC. This codes for CASGRRLAKETQYF.

This clonotype was seen repeatedly, ten times or more. V gene TRBV20-1 combines with J gene TRBJ1-1; D unresolved. Trimming removed 4 bases at V and 6 bases at J, with 18 bases between. The V gene's germline CDR1 is DFQATT and CDR2 SNEGSKA (reference sequence). This CDR3 has 14 amino acids. The CDR3 sequence is CSAKLSGLGSEAFF. The CDR3 nucleotides are TGCAGTGCTAAACTGAGCGGGCTCGGATCTGAAGCTTTCTTT.

The gene calls are TRBV20-1 and TRBJ2-7; 7 nucleotides align to TRBD1. Germline CDR1 DFQATT, CDR2 SNEGSKA (reference sequence). CDR3 size: 14 residues. V shed 0 bases, J shed 6 bases, and the junction held 8 bases outside the gene matches. This CDR3 is CSARDPQGVSEQYF. CDR3 sequence (DNA): TGCAGTGCTAGAGATCCCCAGGGGGTTTCCGAGCAGTACTTC.

This clonotype was seen at least ten times. This rearrangement joins TRBV5-1 to TRBJ2-1; 9 nucleotides match TRBD1. The CDR3 covers 15 residues. Germline loops: CDR1 SGHRS, CDR2 YFSETQ. V lost 1 base to trimming and J lost 6 bases; unmatched junction nucleotides: 5. The CDR3 spells CASSLIQGAPNEQFF. CDR3 DNA: TGCGCCAGCAGCTTGATACAGGGGGCACCCAATGAGCAGTTCTTC.

There are many counts of this clonotype. V is TRBV20-1 and J is TRBJ2-6, with unresolved D. The V gene's germline CDR1 is DFQATT and CDR2 SNEGSKA (reference sequence). Deletions cut 1 base from V and 0 bases from J, with 16 bases between. CDR3 size: 18 residues. Here the CDR3 DNA reads TGCAGTGCTAGAGCTGGACCAAGACCCCACTCTGGGGCCAACGTCCTGACTTTC. It encodes CSARAGPRPHSGANVLTF.

This clonotype was seen many times. Written as DNA, the CDR3 is TGTGCCAGCAGCATGACTGATTCCGGGGAGCTGTTTTTT. Its translation: CASSMTDSGELFF. The chain recombines TRBV7-2 with TRBJ2-2; D gene unclear. V lost 5 bases and J lost 6, with 10 bases in between. CDR3 size: 13 residues. Germline V gives CDR1 SGHTA, CDR2 FQGNSA.

In its sample, this clonotype was seen a few times. The rearrangement joins TRBV10-3 to TRBJ2-7; 11 bases agree with TRBD2. The germline CDR1 and CDR2 sequences are ENHRY and SYGVKD. CDR3 size: 13 residues. The CDR3: CVTRLAGSYEQYF. CDR3 bases: TGTGTCACCCGACTAGCGGGAAGTTACGAGCAGTACTTC.

This clonotype has a count of ten or more. V and J are TRBV5-6 and TRBJ2-1, with 13 positions matching TRBD2. Per the germline V gene, CDR1 is SGHDT and CDR2 is YYEEEE. The CDR3 is 16 residues long. Trimming took 3 bases from V and 5 from J; bases not matched to a gene: 5. This CDR3 reads CASSWRTSGRHNEQFF. The CDR3 DNA reads as TGTGCCAGCAGCTGGAGGACTAGCGGGAGACACAATGAGCAGTTCTTC.

This clonotype turned up a few times. This chain connects TRBV24-1 to TRBJ1-2; D is perhaps TRBD1 (6 bases). This CDR3 region has 13 residues. In germline, CDR1 is KGHDR, CDR2 SFDVKD. V was clipped by 1 base and J by 8 bases, with 10 bases between them. DNA for the CDR3: TGTGCCACCAGTGATTTCCCAGGGGACGGCTACACCTTC. It specifies CATSDFPGDGYTF.

The V call is TRBV20-1, the J call TRBJ2-1, with TRBD2 matching 10 bases. The CDR3 extends over 14 amino acids. In germline, CDR1 is DFQATT, CDR2 SNEGSKA (reference sequence). V dropped 4 bases and J dropped 4; count of bases not matched to a gene: 4. Here the CDR3 DNA reads TGCAGTGCTATTGGGACTAGCGCGTACAATGAGCAGTTCTTC. The encoded protein is CSAIGTSAYNEQFF.

The rearrangement uses TRBV30 and TRBJ2-7, with TRBD1 identical over 9 bases. The CDR3 spans 14 residues. Trimming removed 8 bases from V and 5 bases from J; junction bases left unmatched: 13. Germline V lookup: CDR1 GTSNPN, CDR2 SVGIG (reference sequence). The CDR3 nucleotides are TGTGCCGAAGTAGGGACAGGGTGGGTGGACGAGCAGTACTTC. It is translated as CAEVGTGWVDEQYF.

This clonotype was detected many times. This chain connects TRBV28 to TRBJ1-2, with D uncertain. The CDR3 length is 12 residues. CDR1 is MDHEN and CDR2 is SYDVKM in the germline V gene. Trimming stripped 2 bases from V and 3 bases from J, with 4 bases between. In nucleotides, the CDR3 is TGTGCCAGCAGTTTAGGGCACTATGGCTACACCTTC. Translation: CASSLGHYGYTF.

Comment on this clonotype: Its ends do not fully match the called genes, so a read error is possible. The CDR3 reads CSAREGTFYEQCF. The CDR3 DNA reads as TGCAGTGCTAGAGAAGGGACTTTCTACGAGCAGTGCTTC. The chain has TRBV20-1 and TRBJ2-7; D is perhaps TRBD2 (6 bases). The germline CDR1 and CDR2 sequences are DFQATT and SNEGSKA (reference sequence). The CDR3 length is 13 residues.

This clonotype was counted only a few times. The rearrangement joins TRBV7-2 to TRBJ1-3; TRBD1 might be the D (5 bases). Trimming took 3 bases from V and 0 from J, leaving 9 bases between them. The germline gives CDR1 SGHTA, CDR2 FQGNSA. The CDR3 is made up of 15 amino acids. The CDR3: CASSLGPNSGNTIYF. CDR3 sequence (DNA): TGTGCCAGCAGCTTGGGGCCCAACTCTGGAAACACCATATATTTT.

This clonotype was seen at least ten times. The rearrangement uses TRBV28 and TRBJ2-7, with 7 bases that match TRBD1. Trimming at V came to 3 bases and at J to 2 bases, leaving 4 bases not matched to a gene. Germline lookup yields CDR1 MDHEN and CDR2 SYDVKM. CDR3 size: 14 residues. Here the CDR3 reads CASSLDRRPYEQYF. The CDR3 nucleotides are TGTGCCAGCAGTTTGGACAGGCGACCCTACGAGCAGTACTTC.

This clonotype has only a few counts. This chain links TRBV5-5 with TRBJ2-7, with 8 bases identical to TRBD2. The CDR3 loop spans 14 amino acids. Germline V gene data show CDR1 as SGHKS and CDR2 as YYEKEE (reference sequence). Losses at the gene ends were 0 bases for V and 2 bases for J; bases not matched to a gene: 1. This CDR3 reads CASSLGLATYEQYF. CDR3 DNA sequence: TGTGCCAGCAGCTTGGGACTAGCGACCTACGAGCAGTACTTC.

The chain is built from TRBV29-1 and TRBJ2-3; D ambiguous. Per the germline V gene, CDR1 is SQVTM and CDR2 is ANQGSEA. V lost 4 bases and J 2 bases, leaving 10 bases between the germline ends. CDR3 length: 13 amino acids. The CDR3 DNA sequence: TGCAGCGTTGGGCTGCGGCTCACAGATACGCAGTATTTT. This encodes CSVGLRLTDTQYF.

Comment on this clonotype: This clone may be a read error of a much larger clone one base away. The V and J genes are TRBV11-2 and TRBJ2-1; a weak D match, TRBD2 (6 bases). V dropped 5 bases and J dropped 9 bases, with 17 bases sitting between them. The CDR3 runs to 14 residues. CDR1 and CDR2 (germline): SGHAT, FQNNGV. For the CDR3, the DNA is TGTGCCAGCAGCCCCCGGGAGTTATCGACTGAGCAGTTCTTC. It is translated as CASSPRELSTEQFF.

This clonotype was counted many times. CDR3 loop: CSARDFIAGVHEQFF. DNA of the CDR3: TGCAGTGCTAGAGATTTTATAGCGGGAGTTCATGAGCAGTTCTTC. This chain joins TRBV20-1 and TRBJ2-1; 9 bases are shared with TRBD2. Germline-derived CDR1 and CDR2 are DFQATT and SNEGSKA (reference sequence). V lost 0 bases to trimming and J lost 8 bases; unmatched junction nucleotides: 8. CDR3 size: 15 residues.

This clonotype was seen many times. This chain uses TRBV6-1 with TRBJ2-7; TRBD1 aligns across 7 bases. The junction had 9 bases not matched to a gene; V was cut back by 7 bases and J by 0 bases. The germline CDR1 and CDR2 sequences are MNHNS and SASEGT. CDR3 size: 15 residues. As DNA, the CDR3 is TGTGCCAGCAATGACTTACAGGGGAGCTCCTACGAGCAGTACTTC. It codes for CASNDLQGSSYEQYF.

This clonotype was observed many times. The chain is built from TRBV11-2 and TRBJ2-3; no firm D call. The CDR3 has 16 amino acids. V was pared by 3 bases and J by 4 bases, with 17 bases between. Germline V CDR1 and CDR2: SGHAT, FQNNGV. The CDR3 loop is CASSFLLDGWADTQYF. The CDR3 region has the DNA TGTGCCAGCAGCTTTCTCCTTGATGGTTGGGCAGATACGCAGTATTTT.

The V call is TRBV9, the J call TRBJ2-1; the match to TRBD2 covers 7 bases. The CDR3 sequence is 19 residues long. V trimming: 4 bases; J trimming: 1 base; junction bases outside the gene matches: 17. The germline CDR1 and CDR2 sequences are SGDLS and YYNGEE. The CDR3: CASSPGLGRVLKSYNEQFF. The CDR3 DNA reads TGTGCCAGCAGCCCAGGACTAGGACGGGTCCTGAAATCCTACAATGAGCAGTTCTTC.

In its sample, this clonotype was seen many times. The chain carries TRBV7-9 and TRBJ2-1; a weak D match, TRBD1 (5 bases). The CDR3 has 13 residues. Trimming pared 4 bases from V and 4 bases from J, leaving 8 bases between. Looked up from germline, CDR1 is SEHNR and CDR2 is FQNEAQ (reference sequence). CDR3 in amino acids: CASSYQGYNEQFF. The CDR3 DNA reads TGTGCCAGCAGCTATCAGGGTTACAATGAGCAGTTCTTC. Together with reference TRBV7-9 and TRBJ2-1, the CDR3 gives the full variable domain: DTGVSQNPRHKITKRGQNVTFRCDPISEHNRLYWYRQTLGQGPEFLTYFQNEAQLEKSRLLSDRFSAERPKGSFSTLEIQRTEQGDSAMYLCASSYQGYNEQFFGPGTRLTVL.

Comment on this clonotype: This could be a read error, since a much larger clone is one nucleotide away. This chain connects TRBV5-1 to TRBJ2-1; 8 bases fit TRBD2. Germline CDR1 SGHRS, CDR2 YFSETQ. The CDR3 consists of 14 residues. CDR3 sequence: CASSLHRTSNERFF. The CDR3 coding sequence is TGCGCCAGCAGCTTGCACAGGACTAGCAATGAGCGGTTCTTC.